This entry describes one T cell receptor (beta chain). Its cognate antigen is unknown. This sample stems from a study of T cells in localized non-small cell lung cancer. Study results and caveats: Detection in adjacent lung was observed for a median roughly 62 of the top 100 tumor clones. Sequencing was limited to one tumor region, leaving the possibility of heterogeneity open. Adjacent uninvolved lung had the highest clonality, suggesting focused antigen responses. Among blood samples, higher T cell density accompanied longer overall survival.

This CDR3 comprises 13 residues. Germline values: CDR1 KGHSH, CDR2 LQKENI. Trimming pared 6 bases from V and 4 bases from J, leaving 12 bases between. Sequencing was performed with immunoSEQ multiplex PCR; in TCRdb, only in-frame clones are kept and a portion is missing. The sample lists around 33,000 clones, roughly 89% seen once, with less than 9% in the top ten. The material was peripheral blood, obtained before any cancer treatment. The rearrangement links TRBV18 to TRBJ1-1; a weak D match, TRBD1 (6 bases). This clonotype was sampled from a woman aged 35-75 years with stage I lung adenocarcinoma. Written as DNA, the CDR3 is TGTGCCAGCTCTCAAGGACAGACCACTGAAGCTTTCTTT. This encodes CASSQGQTTEAFF.